The count of the clone carrying this TCR beta chain is one. This entry is derived from a study of blood T cell repertoires in COVID-19. Across the study: T cells, B-cell-depleted T cells, or PBMCs supplied cDNA or gDNA.

Produced via immunoSEQ multiplex PCR; TCRdb's table is partial and in-frame only. Among about 190,000 clones, 84% were seen once, and the ten largest hold about 5.1%. The length of the CDR3 is 16 residues. Trimming cost V 2 bases and J 9 bases; bases outside gene matches: 11. From germline, CDR1 is SGHDT and CDR2 YYEEEE. The sequence was obtained from a woman aged 70-85 years with active or convalescent COVID-19. The V gene is TRBV5-6, the J gene TRBJ1-6; 7 bases are a match to TRBD1. The sequencing input was peripheral blood. The CDR3 region has the DNA TGTGCCAGCAGCTTAAGACAGGGAAATATGATTTCACCCCTCCACTTT. This codes for CASSLRQGNMISPLHF.